This record concerns one TCR beta chain sequence. Its antigen is not identified. An end of the junction differs from the germline gene, which may be a read error. TCR beta CDR3 amplification used RNA transcripts. HTBI primers served in a first-round RT-PCR, which a second-round multiplex PCR followed. MiXCR, run by TCRdb on the multiplex PCR reads, gives a single entry per CDR3 protein. The table includes over a million distinct CDR3 sequences, about two fifths detected once. Looked up from germline, CDR1 is ENHRY and CDR2 is SYGVKD. The CDR3 has 13 residues. Among the exclusions were patients with other autoimmune diseases, uncontrolled infections, pregnancy or lactation. The sample is drawn from a study of Graves' ophthalmopathy and Graves' hyperthyroidism. Study-wide results and caveats: Blood contained most expanded thyroid clonotypes exceeding 0.001 frequency.

The sequencing sample was made of peripheral blood or thyroid tissue (not recorded which). This chain uses TRBV10-3 with TRBJ1-4, with TRBD1 as a possible D gene (5 bases). The sequence was obtained from an adult man with Graves' hyperthyroidism. The CDR3 here is CASSEGNGGKLFF. The CDR3 nucleotides read TGTGCCAGCAGTGAAGGAAATGGGGGAAAACTGTTTTTT.